This TCR beta chain emerged from a study of CD8+CD57+ T cells in acquired aplastic anemia. Broader study findings: Found in both controls and patients were approximately 30 CD8+ CDR3 sequences.

Turning to this clonotype: Its antigen is not known.

Germline values: CDR1 SGHTA, CDR2 FQGNSA. The CDR3 spans 15 residues. V dropped 4 bases and J dropped 2 bases, with 12 bases sitting between them. Selection for sequencing was limited to patients who had shown CD8+CD57+ cell expansion by flow cytometry. When blood sampling took place, the patients had received no therapy. Profiles of TCR beta VDJ and CDR3 were generated from a genomic DNA template. TCRdb re-derived calls from the reads in MiXCR, one entry per CDR3 protein. The sample records 450,000 to 550,000 distinct CDR3 sequences, around 32% being singletons. The specimen sequenced was sorted CD4+, CD8+, or CD8+CD57+ T cells (not recorded which) from PBMCs. The sequence derives from a human donor with aplastic anemia. The rearrangement links TRBV7-2 to TRBJ1-3; D ambiguous. The CDR3, as DNA: TGTGCCAGCAGCTCTGTGGGGTTAGCTGGAAACACCATATATTTT. This gives the protein CASSSVGLAGNTIYF.